This T cell receptor (beta chain) was sequenced for a study of T cell responses to AZD1222 COVID-19 vaccine. Using immunoSEQ multiplex PCR, the repertoire was profiled, and TCRdb retains in-frame clones only, with some absent. The sample records 65,000 to 85,000 clones, 75% to 85% being singletons. Per germline, CDR1 SGHRS and CDR2 YFSETQ. This CDR3 region has 14 residues. Trimming left V 0 bases short and J 0 bases short, with 6 bases between. Second doses were pooled across both intervals (about 4 or about 12 weeks). For this clone: As yet, its antigen is unknown.

Whole-study findings and limits: Just a handful of AZD1222 recipients were seropositive at baseline. Spike-wide coverage was observed for vaccine-associated CD4 TCRs, with dominant responses at 160-218 and 743-854.

The material sequenced was peripheral blood, taken 28 days after the second AZD1222 dose. The sequence came from an adult who received the AZD1222 COVID-19 vaccine. V is TRBV5-1 and J is TRBJ1-2, with no clear D. DNA for the CDR3: TGCGCCAGCAGCTTGGAGACCCCTAACTATGGCTACACCTTC. As protein: CASSLETPNYGYTF.